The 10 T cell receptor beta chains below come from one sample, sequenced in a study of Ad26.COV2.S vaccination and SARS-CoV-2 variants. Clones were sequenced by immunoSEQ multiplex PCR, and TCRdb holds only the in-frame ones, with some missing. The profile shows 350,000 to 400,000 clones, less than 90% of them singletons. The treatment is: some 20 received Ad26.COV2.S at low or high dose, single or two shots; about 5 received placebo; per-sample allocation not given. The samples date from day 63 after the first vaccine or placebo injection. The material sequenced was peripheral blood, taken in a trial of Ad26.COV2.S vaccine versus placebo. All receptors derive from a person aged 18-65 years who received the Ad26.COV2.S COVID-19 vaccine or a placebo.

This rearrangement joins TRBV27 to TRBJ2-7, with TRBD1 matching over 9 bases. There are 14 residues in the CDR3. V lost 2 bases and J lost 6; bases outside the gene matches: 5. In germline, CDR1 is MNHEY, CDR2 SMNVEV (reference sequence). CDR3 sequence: CASSLGGQGSEQYF. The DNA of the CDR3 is TGTGCCAGCAGTTTAGGGGGACAGGGTAGCGAGCAGTACTTC.

CDR3 protein: CASSIPGRNYEQYF. The CDR3 DNA follows: TGTGCCAGTAGTATTCCGGGACGGAACTACGAGCAGTACTTC. This rearrangement joins TRBV19 to TRBJ2-7; D may match TRBD1 or TRBD2 (5 bases each). Germline CDR1 LNHDA, CDR2 SQIVND (reference sequence). V was shortened by 3 bases and J by 3 bases, with 12 bases between the two germline ends. This CDR3 is 14 amino acids long.

For the CDR3, the DNA is TGTGCCAGCAGCGTAGCTCTGGGCGGCACAGATACGCAGTATTTT. This codes for CASSVALGGTDTQYF. The chain carries TRBV9 and TRBJ2-3; D remains unclear. Trimming cost V 0 bases and J 1 base, with 9 bases left between them. The CDR3 totals 15 residues. CDR1 and CDR2 from the germline V gene are SGDLS and YYNGEE.

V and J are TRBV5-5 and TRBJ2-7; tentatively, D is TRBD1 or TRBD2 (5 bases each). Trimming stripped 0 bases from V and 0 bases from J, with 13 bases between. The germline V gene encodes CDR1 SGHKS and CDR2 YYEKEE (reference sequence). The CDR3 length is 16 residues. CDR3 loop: CASSLGMRGLSYEQYF. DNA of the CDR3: TGTGCCAGCAGCTTGGGGATGAGGGGTCTCTCCTACGAGCAGTACTTC.

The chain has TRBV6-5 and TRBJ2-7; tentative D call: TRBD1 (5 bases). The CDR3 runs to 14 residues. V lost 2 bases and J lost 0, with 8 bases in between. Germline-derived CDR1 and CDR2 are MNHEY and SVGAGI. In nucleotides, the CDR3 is TGTGCCAGCAGTTACGGTGACAGCTCCTACGAGCAGTACTTC. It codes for CASSYGDSSYEQYF.

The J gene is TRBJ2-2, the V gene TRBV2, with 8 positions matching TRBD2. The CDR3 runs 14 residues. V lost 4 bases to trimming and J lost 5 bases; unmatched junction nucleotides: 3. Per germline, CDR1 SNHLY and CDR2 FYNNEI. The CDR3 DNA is TGTGCCAGCAGTGTCCGGGGGGGGACCGGGGAGCTGTTTTTT. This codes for CASSVRGGTGELFF.

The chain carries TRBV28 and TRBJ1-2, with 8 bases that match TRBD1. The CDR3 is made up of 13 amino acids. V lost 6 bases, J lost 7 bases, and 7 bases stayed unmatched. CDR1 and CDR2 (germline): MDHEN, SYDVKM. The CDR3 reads CASRIGQGRGYTF. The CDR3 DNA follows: TGTGCCAGCAGAATCGGACAGGGTCGTGGCTACACCTTC.

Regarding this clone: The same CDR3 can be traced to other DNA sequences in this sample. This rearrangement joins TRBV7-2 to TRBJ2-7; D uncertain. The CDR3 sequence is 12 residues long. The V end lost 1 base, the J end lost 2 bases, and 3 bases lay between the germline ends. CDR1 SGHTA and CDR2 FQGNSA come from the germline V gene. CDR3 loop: CASSLGAYEQYF. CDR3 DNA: TGTGCCAGCAGCTTAGGCGCCTACGAGCAGTACTTC.

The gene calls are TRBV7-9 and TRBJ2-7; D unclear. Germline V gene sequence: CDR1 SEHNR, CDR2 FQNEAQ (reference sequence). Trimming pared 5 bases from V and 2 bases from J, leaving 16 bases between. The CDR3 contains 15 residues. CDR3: CASSPGSFGTYEQYF. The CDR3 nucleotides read TGTGCCAGCAGCCCAGGATCGTTTGGGACCTACGAGCAGTACTTC.

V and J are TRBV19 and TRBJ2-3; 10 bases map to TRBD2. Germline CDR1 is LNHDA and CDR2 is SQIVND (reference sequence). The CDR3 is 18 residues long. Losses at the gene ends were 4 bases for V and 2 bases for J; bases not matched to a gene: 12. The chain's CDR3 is CASSTLAGALKYTDTQYF. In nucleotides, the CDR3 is TGTGCCAGTAGTACTCTAGCGGGGGCACTCAAATACACAGATACGCAGTATTTT. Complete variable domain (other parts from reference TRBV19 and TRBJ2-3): DGGITQSPKYLFRKEGQNVTLSCEQNLNHDAMYWYRQDPGQGLRLIYYSQIVNDFQKGDIAEGYSVSREKKESFPLTVTSAQKNPTAFYLCASSTLAGALKYTDTQYFGPGTRLTVL.